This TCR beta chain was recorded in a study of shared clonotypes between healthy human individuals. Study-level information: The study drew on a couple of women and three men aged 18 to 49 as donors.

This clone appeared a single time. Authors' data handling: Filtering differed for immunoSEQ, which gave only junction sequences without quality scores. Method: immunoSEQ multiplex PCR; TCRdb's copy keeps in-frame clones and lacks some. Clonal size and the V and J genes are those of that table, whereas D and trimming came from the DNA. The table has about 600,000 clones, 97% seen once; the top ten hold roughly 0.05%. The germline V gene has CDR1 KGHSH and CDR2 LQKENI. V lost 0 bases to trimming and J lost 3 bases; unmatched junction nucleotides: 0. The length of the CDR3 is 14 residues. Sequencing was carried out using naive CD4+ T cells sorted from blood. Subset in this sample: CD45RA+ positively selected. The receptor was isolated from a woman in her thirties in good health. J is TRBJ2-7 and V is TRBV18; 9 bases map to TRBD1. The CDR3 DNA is TGTGCCAGCTCACCACCGGACAGGGGCTACGAGCAGTACTTC. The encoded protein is CASSPPDRGYEQYF. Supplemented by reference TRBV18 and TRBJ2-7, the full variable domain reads NAGVMQNPRHLVRRRGQEARLRCSPMKGHSHVYWYRQLPEEGLKFMVYLQKENIIDESGMPKERFSAEFPKEGPSILRIQQVVRGDSAAYFCASSPPDRGYEQYFGPGTRLTVT.